This TCR beta chain is drawn from a study of T-cell memory formation after mild COVID-19. Study context: Among the donors, TCR clusters were largely specific to each donor.

A word on this clonotype: The antigen remains unidentified.

The CDR3 is 13 amino acids. V gave up 1 base and J gave up 13 bases, with 14 bases separating them. Germline assignment: CDR1 SGHVS and CDR2 FQNEAQ. Each CDR3 protein gets one entry after TCRdb re-called the 5' RACE reads with MiXCR. The top ten hold around 3.8% of the sample, which has 150,000 to 200,000 distinct CDR3 sequences, roughly 11% seen once. Broader study findings: Clones that contracted from day 15 to 85 were balanced CD4/CD8, while later expanders leaned CD4+. Among clones peaking at day 37 in the second wave, SARS-CoV-2 specificity remained unconfirmed.

This TCR came from a man between 18 and 29 years old who had mild COVID-19 (a few samples of this study predate the infection). Cell type and time point are not known. The chain employs TRBV7-8 and TRBJ2-1; D is perhaps TRBD2 (5 bases). The sequencing input was PBMCs or a T cell subset sorted from them (not recorded which). Here the CDR3 reads CASSLVDTGYQFF. In DNA form, the CDR3 reads TGTGCCAGCAGCTTAGTGGATACGGGGTACCAGTTCTTC.